This T cell receptor (beta chain) was documented in a study of T cell repertoires in cytomegalovirus infection. Study results and limitations: HLA-C-restricted CMV-specific TCR beta clonotypes were dominant in the ex vivo response.

The CDR3 has 13 amino acids. V lost 5 bases to trimming and J lost 2 bases, with 11 bases between them. Germline-derived CDR1 and CDR2 are SQVTM and ANQGSEA. With respect to this clonotype: Its target is not known.

TCRdb re-derived calls from the reads in MiXCR, one entry per CDR3 protein. Found here are about 310,000 distinct CDR3 sequences, roughly 15% of them singletons; the top ten hold around 12%. The TCR comes from a human donor in good health (CMV status not recorded). Some clones in this sample may be carry-over from other donors' samples. Sequencing used PBMCs. V gene TRBV29-1 combines with J gene TRBJ2-3; D is uncertain. CDR3: CSVRTGLTDTQYF. CDR3 nucleotide sequence: TGCAGCGTTCGGACCGGCCTCACAGATACGCAGTATTTT.